This TCR beta chain was obtained from a study of blood T cell repertoires in COVID-19. On the study more broadly: Sites in the United States, Italy and Spain provided acute and convalescent COVID-19 samples. PBMCs, B-cell-depleted T cells, or T cells provided the cDNA or gDNA that made up the material.

Trimming cost V 0 bases and J 4 bases, with 7 bases left between them. The CDR3 is 14 amino acids. Per the germline V gene, CDR1 is WSHSY and CDR2 is SAAADI. Seattle researchers signed up patients amid active infection and tracked them longitudinally. In this sample, this clone turned up a few times. Methods used by the authors: Researchers report that nucleated cell counts were estimated from reference gene primer amplification. Using immunoSEQ multiplex PCR, the repertoire was profiled, and TCRdb retains in-frame clones only, with some absent. The DNA gave D and trimming, while V, J and clone size come from that table. The sample records nearly 300,000 clones, around 84% being singletons.

This clonotype was obtained from a human donor with COVID-19, enrolled during active disease. The donor label of this sample is uncertain. Input material: peripheral blood. The chain joins TRBV10-2 to TRBJ1-5; D call uncertain. CDR3 in DNA: TGCGCCAGCAGTGAGTCGAAGACAAATCAGCCCCAGCATTTT. Amino acids: CASSESKTNQPQHF.